This T cell receptor (beta chain) was captured in a study of T-cell reconstitution after alpha-beta-depleted transplantation in children. Study-wide findings and caveats: Surviving recipient T cells and intrathymic progenitors accounted for some patients' high TCRbeta diversity at day 60. At one year after transplant, newly produced T cells mostly accounted for T-cell counts and diversity.

The CDR3 extends over 14 amino acids. V was shortened by 4 bases and J by 0 bases, with 9 bases between the two germline ends. Unique molecular identifiers were built into the TCRbeta library. TCRdb reprocessed the PCR reads with MiXCR, giving one entry per CDR3 protein. The data contain around 800,000 distinct CDR3 sequences, around 17% of them singletons. To note about this clonotype: What it binds is not known.

This chain links TRBV12-3 or TRBV12-4 with TRBJ1-1; D unresolved. The source material was PBMCs, mostly from graft donor cells, sampled 360 days after TCRalphabeta/CD19-depleted stem cell transplant. The source is a male patient aged 10 to 17 who had a stem cell transplant for acute lymphoblastic leukemia, so the T cells may come from the graft donor. The CDR3 here is CASSSNSLNTEAFF. The CDR3 nucleotides are TGTGCCAGCAGTTCTAACAGCCTGAACACTGAAGCTTTCTTT.